Below, 9 T cell receptor beta chains from the same sample are listed, as sequenced in a study of CD8 T cells in Susac syndrome. Reverse transcription of roughly 0.45 to 1 ug RNA was carried out with random hexamers. TCRdb ran MiXCR on the immunoSEQ multiplex PCR reads and lists one entry per CDR3 protein. The sample carries over 95,000 distinct CDR3 sequences, approximately 90% recorded once. Sample: CD8+ T cells from PBMCs. Receptors were obtained from a human donor in good health.

V and J are TRBV29-1 and TRBJ1-3; possibly TRBD1 for D (6 bases). V lost 3 bases to trimming and J lost 4 bases, with 25 bases between them. This CDR3 spans 18 amino acids. The germline V gene encodes CDR1 SQVTM and CDR2 ANQGSEA. The CDR3 DNA reads as TGCAGCGTTGAGGGTCTGATCGGGGGGCAAGGGAGCGGAAACACCATATATTTT. Protein sequence: CSVEGLIGGQGSGNTIYF.

The chain couples TRBV7-9 to TRBJ2-7, with a tentative D call TRBD1 (5 bases). This CDR3 is built from 14 residues. V lost 1 base to trimming and J lost 5 bases, with 12 bases between them. CDR1 is SEHNR, CDR2 FQNEAQ, per germline (reference sequence). The CDR3, as DNA: TGTGCCAGCAGCTTAGGCCAGGGTGGCAACGAGCAGTACTTC. Its protein is CASSLGQGGNEQYF.

This clonotype is a singleton in its sample. The chain is built from TRBV15 and TRBJ1-1; no definite D call. The CDR3 has 13 amino acids. Looked up from germline, CDR1 is LNHNV and CDR2 is YYDKDF (reference sequence). The V gene lost 0 bases and the J gene lost 14 bases, with 16 bases spanning the gap. The CDR3 DNA sequence: TGTGCCACCAGCAGAGATCAGAGGCGTGAACCCTTCTTT. Its protein is CATSRDQRREPFF.

This clonotype was recorded once. The chain uses TRBV23-1 and TRBJ2-7; tentative D call: TRBD2 (5 bases). TRBV23-1 is designated an ORF whose function remains uncertain. CDR3 length: 15 residues. The V gene lost 0 bases and the J gene lost 3 bases, with 12 bases spanning the gap. In DNA, the CDR3 is TGCGCCAGCAGTCAATCTACGGTCGAGGGCTACGAGCAGTACTTC. It yields the protein CASSQSTVEGYEQYF.

The chain has TRBV3-1 and TRBJ1-5; 7 nucleotides align to TRBD1. Germline values: CDR1 LGHDT, CDR2 YNNKEL (reference sequence). V lost 3 bases to trimming and J lost 7 bases; unmatched junction nucleotides: 3. The CDR3 sequence is 13 residues long. The DNA of the CDR3 is TGTGCCAGCAGCCATGACAGGGACCAGCCCCAGCATTTT. The encoded protein is CASSHDRDQPQHF.

This chain uses TRBV20-1 with TRBJ2-1, with TRBD1 matching 11 bases. The ends lost 5 bases at V and 0 bases at J; junction bases unmatched: 3. The CDR3 length is 15 residues. The germline V gene encodes CDR1 DFQATT and CDR2 SNEGSKA (reference sequence). CDR3 region: CSAQDRGHSYNEQFF. In DNA, the CDR3 is TGCAGTGCTCAGGACAGGGGGCACTCCTACAATGAGCAGTTCTTC.

The V call is TRBV2, the J call TRBJ1-1; 9 nucleotides match TRBD1. The J segment lost 5 bases and the V segment lost 8 bases, leaving 9 bases of the junction unmatched. The CDR3 loop spans 14 amino acids. The germline CDR1 and CDR2 sequences are SNHLY and FYNNEI. CDR3 in amino acids: CASDEQGAKTEAFF. DNA for the CDR3: TGTGCCAGCGACGAACAGGGGGCAAAGACTGAAGCTTTCTTT.

The chain combines TRBV12-3 or TRBV12-4 with TRBJ2-7; TRBD1 agrees at 9 bases. J gave up 4 bases and V 4 bases, and 2 bases lay outside the gene matches. This CDR3 contains 13 residues. This chain's CDR3 is CASSSDRGYEQYF. The CDR3 DNA reads as TGTGCCAGCAGTTCGGACAGGGGTTACGAGCAGTACTTC.

This clonotype has a single count. This CDR3 is CAISESPTRTSTDTQYF. Written as DNA, the CDR3 is TGTGCCATCAGTGAATCCCCAACGCGGACTAGCACAGATACGCAGTATTTT. This rearrangement joins TRBV10-3 to TRBJ2-3, with D perhaps TRBD2 (5 bases). Germline-derived CDR1 and CDR2 are ENHRY and SYGVKD. The CDR3 loop spans 17 amino acids. Trimming took 3 bases from V and 0 from J, leaving 16 bases between them.